This T cell receptor (beta chain) was retrieved from a study of siplizumab effects on memory and regulatory T cells. The table came from immunoSEQ multiplex PCR; TCRdb's copy has only in-frame clones and leaves some out. Here the sample spans 85,000 or so clones, 95% being singletons. Findings and limits, study-wide: Significantly reduced by siplizumab was the cumulative frequency of alloreactive sequences, namely those traceable to unstimulated CD4+ memory cells.

CDR3 length: 12 amino acids. Per germline, CDR1 WNHNN and CDR2 SYGVQD (reference sequence). The V and J ends lost 3 bases and 4 bases respectively, with 7 bases between them. About this clone itself: Its specificity is unknown.

The source of this sequence is a human donor in good health. Input material: CD8+ T cells sorted from blood. The chain joins TRBV10-1 to TRBJ2-7; D is perhaps TRBD2 (6 bases). The CDR3 spells CASSDGGYEQYF. Written as DNA, the CDR3 is TGCGCCAGCAGTGATGGGGGGTACGAGCAGTACTTC.